This T cell receptor (beta chain) comes out of a study of technical replicates of blood from several donors. A note on this clone: The same CDR3 can be traced to other DNA sequences in this sample.

CDR1 and CDR2 from the germline V gene are MNHEY and SVGAGI. The CDR3 has 15 amino acids. V trimming: 0 bases; J trimming: 5 bases; junction bases outside the gene matches: 5. Libraries were prepared by immunoSEQ multiplex PCR; TCRdb keeps only in-frame clonotypes and omits some of them. Of around 70,000 clones listed, about 92% are singletons. The sequence was collected from a human donor in good health. The chain couples TRBV6-5 to TRBJ2-7, with TRBD1 identical over 9 bases. The source material was T cells isolated from PBMCs. CDR3 residues: CASSYSPGTGNEQYF. CDR3 nucleotides: TGTGCCAGCAGTTACTCACCCGGGACAGGGAACGAGCAGTACTTC.